This T cell receptor (beta chain) derives from a study of blood T cell repertoires in COVID-19. Cohort allocation depended upon clinical history that participants reported. CDR1 and CDR2 (germline): KGHSH, LQKENI. V shed 5 bases, J shed 8 bases, and the junction held 9 bases outside the gene matches. The CDR3 loop spans 14 amino acids. The assay was immunoSEQ multiplex PCR, and TCRdb's table has in-frame clones only and misses some. Of around 200,000 clones in the sample, more than 75% are singletons; the top ten hold 7.4%. The chain carries TRBV18 and TRBJ2-3; 8 bases agree with TRBD2. The sequence was obtained from a woman aged 40-49 years with acute COVID-19. The sample was PBMCs or T cells enriched from blood (not recorded which). The DNA of the CDR3 is TGTGCCAGCTCAATCTCCGGGACTAGGGGTACGCAGTATTTT. Translation: CASSISGTRGTQYF.